These T cell receptor beta chains were read from a single sample in a study of radiation and T cells in renal cell carcinoma. The table came from immunoSEQ multiplex PCR; TCRdb's copy has only in-frame clones and leaves some out. The sample carries about 140,000 clones, around 78% recorded once. The sequenced sample was blood, obtained from a patient whose treatment included radiotherapy and nephrectomy. The source is a woman aged 45-60 years with renal cell carcinoma. Both conserved end residues are part of each CDR3. The size entry is marked missing in some rows and otherwise reads once, few, many or a size class.

V gene	J gene	clone size	CDR3 protein
TRBV25-1	TRBJ2-1	.	CASSELAGGPDEQFF
TRBV25-1	TRBJ1-1	.	CASSEYVADTEAFF
TRBV5-4	TRBJ1-2	.	CASSSATGDGNYGYTF
TRBV6-5	TRBJ2-2	.	CASSWGKTGELFF
TRBV7-2	TRBJ1-2	.	CASTQKQGEVGYTF
TRBV9	TRBJ2-3	.	CASERVGTDTQYF
TRBV5-1	TRBJ2-2	.	CASSLTSGDSELFF
TRBV30	TRBJ2-7	.	CAWSVRRDEQYF
TRBV9	TRBJ2-2	.	CASSVGGRVPGELFF
TRBV10-1	TRBJ1-2	few	CASSEYRTGGKYGYTF
TRBV6-6	TRBJ1-5	.	CASRLGQGDNQPQHF
TRBV5-6	TRBJ1-1	.	CASSLVSQGATEAFF
TRBV30	TRBJ2-2	.	CAWSRGKNTGELFF
TRBV4-1	TRBJ2-7	.	CASSQALADSYEQYF
TRBV28	TRBJ1-1	.	CASSGWNGEAFF
TRBV10-3	TRBJ2-2	.	CAISESVAGEGVTGELFF
TRBV9	TRBJ1-2	once	CASSVEGRGIYGYTF
TRBV9	TRBJ2-7	.	CASSVAASGRHEQYF
TRBV6-1	TRBJ2-7	.	CASSERGPYEQYF
TRBV11-2	TRBJ2-3	few	CASSLAVDTDTQYF
TRBV5-1	TRBJ2-7	.	CASSGEAGDSYEQYF
TRBV28	TRBJ2-5	few	CASRRGPGETQYF
TRBV18	TRBJ1-2	.	CASSRYRENYGYTF
TRBV18	TRBJ1-1	.	CASSPQGANPEAFF
TRBV30	TRBJ1-1	.	CASYRGGTEAFF
TRBV5-1	TRBJ2-3	once	CASSSGQGWADTQYF